This T cell receptor beta chain was captured by sequencing in a study of blood T cell repertoires in COVID-19. In the study overall: COVID-19 samples collected from the United States, Italy and Spain covered acute and convalescent phases.

Germline V gene lookup returns CDR1 SGHNT and CDR2 YYREEE (reference sequence). The CDR3 is 15 residues long. Trimming cost V 4 bases and J 0 bases, with 14 bases left between them. Original analysis: From reference gene primer amplification, estimates of nucleated cell counts were derived. Only in-frame clones appear in the TCRdb table, and some are missing; sequencing was by immunoSEQ multiplex PCR. D and trimming were read from the DNA, whereas the V and J calls and clone size are those reported in that table. Found here are 310,000 or so clones, roughly 87% of them singletons; the top ten hold 9.9%.

This sequence originates from a man aged 25 to 40 with COVID-19, enrolled during active disease. The sequenced sample was peripheral blood. The chain recombines TRBV5-4 with TRBJ2-7; tentative D call: TRBD1 (6 bases). CDR3 coding DNA: TGTGCCAGCAGCCCTCAGGGGTGGAGCTCCTACGAGCAGTACTTC. Translation gives CASSPQGWSSYEQYF. Filled out from reference TRBV5-4 and TRBJ2-7, the complete variable domain reads ETGVTQSPTHLIKTRGQQVTLRCSSQSGHNTVSWYQQALGQGPQFIFQYYREEENGRGNFPPRFSGLQFPNYSSELNVNALELDDSALYLCASSPQGWSSYEQYFGPGTRLTVT.